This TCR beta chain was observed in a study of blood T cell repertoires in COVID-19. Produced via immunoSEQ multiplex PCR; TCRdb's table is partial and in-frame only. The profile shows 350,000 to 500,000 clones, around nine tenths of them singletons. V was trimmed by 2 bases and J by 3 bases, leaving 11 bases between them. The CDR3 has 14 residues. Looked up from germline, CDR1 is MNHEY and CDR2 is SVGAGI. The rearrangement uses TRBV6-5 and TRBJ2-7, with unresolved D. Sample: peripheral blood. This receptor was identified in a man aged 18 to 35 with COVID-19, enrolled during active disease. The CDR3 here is CASSYDVTYYEQYF. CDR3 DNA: TGTGCCAGCAGTTACGACGTGACTTACTACGAGCAGTACTTC.